The next 17 T cell receptor beta chains were all read from a single sample in a study of blood T cell repertoires in COVID-19. Some clones are missing from TCRdb's copy, which holds only in-frame ones; the method was immunoSEQ multiplex PCR. The repertoire holds a few hundred thousand clones, with roughly 84% as singletons. The sample consisted of peripheral blood. Receptor source: an elderly woman with acute or convalescent COVID-19.

The rearrangement links TRBV19 to TRBJ1-6; perhaps TRBD1 as D (5 bases). CDR1 and CDR2 (germline): LNHDA, SQIVND (reference sequence). The CDR3 is made up of 15 amino acids. V dropped 5 bases and J dropped 11 bases, with 19 bases sitting between them. CDR3 sequence: CASSETESGAPPLHF. CDR3 DNA: TGTGCCAGTAGTGAGACAGAGTCTGGGGCCCCACCCCTCCACTTT. The full variable domain, in which reference TRBV19 and TRBJ1-6 provide the parts outside the CDR3, is DGGITQSPKYLFRKEGQNVTLSCEQNLNHDAMYWYRQDPGQGLRLIYYSQIVNDFQKGDIAEGYSVSREKKESFPLTVTSAQKNPTAFYLCASSETESGAPPLHFGNGTRLTVT.

V gene TRBV5-1 combines with J gene TRBJ1-1; 12 bases map to TRBD1. Germline V gives CDR1 SGHRS, CDR2 YFSETQ. This CDR3 is 15 amino acids long. V shed 7 bases and J 2 bases; nucleotides not matched to a gene: 6. CDR3 protein: CASWDRGRVNTEAFF. CDR3 DNA: TGCGCCAGCTGGGACAGGGGGCGCGTAAACACTGAAGCTTTCTTT.

This clone turned up a few times. The chain uses TRBV6-6 and TRBJ2-2; D is possibly TRBD1 (5 bases). Deletions cut 10 bases from V and 1 base from J, with 16 bases between. Germline CDR1 is MNHNY and CDR2 is SVGAGI (reference sequence). The CDR3 runs to 15 residues. The CDR3 bases are TGTGCCACCCAGAGAAGGGGCATGAACACCGGGGAGCTGTTTTTT. This encodes CATQRRGMNTGELFF.

The chain combines TRBV28 with TRBJ2-7; D might be TRBD2 (6 bases). V lost 8 bases to trimming and J lost 1 base, with 12 bases between them. The CDR3 runs 13 residues. Germline V CDR1 and CDR2: MDHEN, SYDVKM. The DNA for the CDR3 is TGTGCCAGCCTGGAGGGCGAGTCCTACGAGCAGTACTTC. This translates into CASLEGESYEQYF.

The count of this clone is one. The chain combines TRBV5-6 with TRBJ1-2, with a tentative D call TRBD1 (5 bases). This CDR3 comprises 16 residues. Germline CDR1 SGHDT, CDR2 YYEEEE. The V end was cut by 2 bases, the J end by 3 bases, with 17 bases between. CDR3 amino acids: CASSFFSTGIHYGYTF. CDR3 in DNA: TGTGCCAGCAGCTTTTTTTCAACAGGCATTCACTATGGCTACACCTTC.

V usage is TRBV10-3 and J usage is TRBJ1-5; perhaps TRBD1 as D (5 bases). There are 15 residues in the CDR3. Germline-derived CDR1 and CDR2 are ENHRY and SYGVKD. V gave up 8 bases and J gave up 1 base, with 15 bases separating them. The CDR3 here is CAIAPDSSSNQPQHF. As DNA, the CDR3 is TGTGCCATCGCGCCAGACAGTTCCAGCAATCAGCCCCAGCATTTT.

The rearrangement uses TRBV27 and TRBJ1-2, with 7 bases aligning to TRBD1. Germline CDR1 is MNHEY and CDR2 is SMNVEV (reference sequence). V lost 3 bases to trimming and J lost 7 bases; unmatched junction nucleotides: 5. CDR3 size: 13 residues. This CDR3 reads CASSLTTGTGYTF. CDR3 sequence (DNA): TGTGCCAGCAGTTTGACGACAGGGACTGGCTACACCTTC.

V usage is TRBV19 and J usage is TRBJ1-2, with D perhaps TRBD1 (6 bases). Trimming cost V 2 bases and J 0 bases, with 13 bases left between them. The germline V gene has CDR1 LNHDA and CDR2 SQIVND (reference sequence). The CDR3 has 16 amino acids. The CDR3 spells CASSIIVAGANYGYTF. In DNA, the CDR3 is TGTGCCAGTAGTATAATTGTGGCAGGGGCTAACTATGGCTACACCTTC.

Only a few counts were recorded for this clone. The rearrangement links TRBV27 to TRBJ2-3, with a tentative D call TRBD2 (6 bases). Germline lookup yields CDR1 MNHEY and CDR2 SMNVEV (reference sequence). The CDR3 is made up of 16 amino acids. The germline V and J ends were trimmed by 5 bases and 4 bases, with 19 bases remaining between them. CDR3 in amino acids: CASSRPKGGGADTQYF. Written as DNA, the CDR3 is TGTGCCAGCAGTAGACCCAAGGGAGGAGGGGCAGATACGCAGTATTTT.

The chain employs TRBV4-2 and TRBJ1-2; D unclear. The CDR3 length is 15 residues. Trimming stripped 0 bases from V and 0 bases from J, with 8 bases between. Germline V gives CDR1 LGHNA, CDR2 YNFKEQ. CDR3 sequence (DNA): TGTGCCAGCAGCCAAGACCAGGCTTCTAACTATGGCTACACCTTC. Translating it yields CASSQDQASNYGYTF.

In this sample, this clone turned up once. The chain combines TRBV5-1 with TRBJ1-4; 7 bases match TRBD1. The CDR3 runs to 13 residues. V trimming: 3 bases; J trimming: 6 bases; junction bases outside the gene matches: 2. Germline assignment: CDR1 SGHRS and CDR2 YFSETQ. The CDR3 DNA reads TGCGCCAGCAGCTCGACAGGGCATGAAAAACTGTTTTTT. Protein product: CASSSTGHEKLFF.

The J gene is TRBJ1-1, the V gene TRBV18, with D perhaps matching TRBD1 (6 bases). The V and J ends lost 1 base and 0 bases respectively, with 9 bases between them. This CDR3 region has 15 residues. Germline V lookup: CDR1 KGHSH, CDR2 LQKENI. CDR3 coding DNA: TGTGCCAGCTCACCACAACAGGGTCTGAACACTGAAGCTTTCTTT. Translating it yields CASSPQQGLNTEAFF.

The chain links TRBV5-4 to TRBJ1-4; D might be TRBD1 (5 bases). The germline V gene encodes CDR1 SGHNT and CDR2 YYREEE (reference sequence). The CDR3 has 15 residues. V lost 4 bases, J lost 0 bases, and 10 bases lay in between. In DNA form, the CDR3 reads TGTGCCAGCAGCCGCGGGACCGCAACTAATGAAAAACTGTTTTTT. This translates into CASSRGTATNEKLFF.

The CDR3 coding sequence is TGCGCCAGCAGTGTAATAGCGGGGGCCTACAATGAGCAGTTCTTC. This encodes CASSVIAGAYNEQFF. The genes are TRBV10-1 and TRBJ2-1; 9 nucleotides match TRBD2. CDR1 WNHNN and CDR2 SYGVQD come from the germline V gene (reference sequence). Unmatched junction bases numbered 3, after V lost 4 bases and J lost 2 bases. The CDR3 runs to 15 residues.

The V gene is TRBV25-1, the J gene TRBJ1-1; TRBD1 agrees at 7 bases. V trimming: 8 bases; J trimming: 8 bases; junction bases outside the gene matches: 5. Germline CDR1 is MGHDK and CDR2 is SYGVNS. The CDR3 runs to 11 residues. CDR3 coding DNA: TGTGCCAGCCGCGAGGGGGCGGAAGCTTTCTTT. It is translated as CASREGAEAFF.

The rearrangement uses TRBV15 and TRBJ1-3; D not certain. Germline values: CDR1 LNHNV, CDR2 YYDKDF (reference sequence). This CDR3 spans 18 amino acids. V shed 0 bases and J shed 0 bases, with 15 bases lying between them. DNA of the CDR3: TGTGCCACCAGCAGAGATTCTGCAGGAGGGAACTCTGGAAACACCATATATTTT. Amino acid sequence: CATSRDSAGGNSGNTIYF.

This clone has only one observation. CDR3 sequence reads: CASSSRGNSGNTIYF. CDR3 nucleotides: TGTGCCAGCAGCTCCAGGGGGAACTCTGGAAACACCATATATTTT. The genes are TRBV5-6 and TRBJ1-3; 7 nucleotides align to TRBD1. Germline V gene data show CDR1 as SGHDT and CDR2 as YYEEEE. After removal of 3 bases from V and 0 bases from J, the junction contained 3 bases not matched to a gene. The CDR3 runs 15 residues.